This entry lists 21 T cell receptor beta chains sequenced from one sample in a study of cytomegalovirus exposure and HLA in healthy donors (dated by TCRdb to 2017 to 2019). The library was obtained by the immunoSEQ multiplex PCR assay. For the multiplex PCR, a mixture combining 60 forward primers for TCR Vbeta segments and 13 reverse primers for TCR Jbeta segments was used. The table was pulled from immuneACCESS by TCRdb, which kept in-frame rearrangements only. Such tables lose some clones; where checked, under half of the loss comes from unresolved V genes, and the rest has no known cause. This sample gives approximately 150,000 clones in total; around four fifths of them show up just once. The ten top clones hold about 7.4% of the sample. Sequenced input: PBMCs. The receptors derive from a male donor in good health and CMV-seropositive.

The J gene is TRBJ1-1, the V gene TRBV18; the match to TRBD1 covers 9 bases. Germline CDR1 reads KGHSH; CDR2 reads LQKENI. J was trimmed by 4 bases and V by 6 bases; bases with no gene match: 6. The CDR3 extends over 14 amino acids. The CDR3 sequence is CASSTTGGSTEAFF. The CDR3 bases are TGTGCCAGCTCGACGACAGGGGGAAGCACTGAAGCTTTCTTT. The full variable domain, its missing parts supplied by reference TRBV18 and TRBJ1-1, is NAGVMQNPRHLVRRRGQEARLRCSPMKGHSHVYWYRQLPEEGLKFMVYLQKENIIDESGMPKERFSAEFPKEGPSILRIQQVVRGDSAAYFCASSTTGGSTEAFFGQGTRLTVV.

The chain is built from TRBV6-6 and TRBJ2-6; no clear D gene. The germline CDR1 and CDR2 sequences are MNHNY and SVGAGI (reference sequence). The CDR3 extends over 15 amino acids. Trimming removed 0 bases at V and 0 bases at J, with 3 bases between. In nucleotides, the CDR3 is TGTGCCAGCAGTTACTCCAGCTCTGGGGCCAACGTCCTGACTTTC. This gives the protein CASSYSSSGANVLTF.

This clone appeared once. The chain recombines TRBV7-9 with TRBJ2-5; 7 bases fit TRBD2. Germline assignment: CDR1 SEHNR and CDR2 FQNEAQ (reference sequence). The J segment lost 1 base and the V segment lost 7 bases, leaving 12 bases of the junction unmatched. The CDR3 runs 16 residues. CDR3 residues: CASTGAGRERQETQYF. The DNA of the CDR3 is TGTGCCAGCACCGGCGCGGGGAGGGAGCGCCAAGAGACCCAGTACTTC. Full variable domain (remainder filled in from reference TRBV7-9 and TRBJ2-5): DTGVSQNPRHKITKRGQNVTFRCDPISEHNRLYWYRQTLGQGPEFLTYFQNEAQLEKSRLLSDRFSAERPKGSFSTLEIQRTEQGDSAMYLCASTGAGRERQETQYFGPGTRLLVL.

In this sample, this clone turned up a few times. The CDR3 protein is CAWSRQGNSPLHF. CDR3 coding DNA: TGTGCCTGGAGTCGGCAGGGTAATTCACCCCTCCACTTT. The chain employs TRBV30 and TRBJ1-6; TRBD1 might be the D (5 bases). CDR1 is GTSNPN and CDR2 is SVGIG in the germline V gene (reference sequence). V was cut by 2 bases and J by 6 bases, with 8 bases left in between. The CDR3 consists of 13 residues.

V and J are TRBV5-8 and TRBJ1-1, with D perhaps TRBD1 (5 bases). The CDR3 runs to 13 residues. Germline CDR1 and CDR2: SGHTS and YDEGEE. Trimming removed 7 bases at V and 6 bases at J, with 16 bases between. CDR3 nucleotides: TGTGCCAGCCCCTTAGGGGCGGGAGCTGAAGCTTTCTTT. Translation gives CASPLGAGAEAFF.

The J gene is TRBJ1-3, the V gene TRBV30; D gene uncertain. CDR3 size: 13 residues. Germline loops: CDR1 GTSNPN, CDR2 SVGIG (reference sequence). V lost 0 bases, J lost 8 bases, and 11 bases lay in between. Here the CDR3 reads CAWSVLSQHTIYF. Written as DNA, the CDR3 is TGTGCCTGGAGTGTACTATCCCAACACACCATATATTTT.

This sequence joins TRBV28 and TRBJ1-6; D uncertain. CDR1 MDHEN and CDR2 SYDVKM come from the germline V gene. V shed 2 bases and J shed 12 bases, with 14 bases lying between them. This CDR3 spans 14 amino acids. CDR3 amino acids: CASSLQIPSGPLHF. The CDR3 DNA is TGTGCCAGCAGTTTACAAATCCCTTCGGGACCCCTCCACTTT.

CDR3 residues: CASSLVEGKNTEAFF. The CDR3 DNA follows: TGTGCCAGCAGCCTGGTGGAGGGTAAGAACACTGAAGCTTTCTTT. The chain uses TRBV7-6 and TRBJ1-1; D gene uncertain. This CDR3 region has 15 residues. Per germline, CDR1 SGHVS and CDR2 FNYEAQ. The V and J ends lost 5 bases and 1 base respectively, with 14 bases between them.

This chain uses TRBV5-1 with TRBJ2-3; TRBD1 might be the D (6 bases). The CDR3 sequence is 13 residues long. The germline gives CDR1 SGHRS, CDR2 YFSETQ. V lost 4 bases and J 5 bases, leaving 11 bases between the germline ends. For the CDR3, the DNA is TGCGCCAGCAGCGCGGAAGGGGGAGATACGCAGTATTTT. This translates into CASSAEGGDTQYF.

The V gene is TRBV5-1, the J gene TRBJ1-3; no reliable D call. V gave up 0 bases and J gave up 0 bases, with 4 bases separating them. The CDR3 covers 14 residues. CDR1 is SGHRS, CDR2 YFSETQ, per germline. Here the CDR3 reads CASSLGSSGNTIYF. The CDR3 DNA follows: TGCGCCAGCAGCTTGGGGAGCTCTGGAAACACCATATATTTT.

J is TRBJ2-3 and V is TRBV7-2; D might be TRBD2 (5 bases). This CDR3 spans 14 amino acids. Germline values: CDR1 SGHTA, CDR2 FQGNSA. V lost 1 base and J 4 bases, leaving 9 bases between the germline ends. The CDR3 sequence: CASSLGPGADTQYF. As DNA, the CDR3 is TGTGCCAGCAGCTTAGGCCCCGGGGCAGATACGCAGTATTTT.

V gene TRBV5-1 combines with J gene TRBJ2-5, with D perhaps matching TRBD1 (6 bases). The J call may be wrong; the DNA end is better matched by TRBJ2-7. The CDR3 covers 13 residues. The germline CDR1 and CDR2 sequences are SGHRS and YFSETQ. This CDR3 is CASSAGQSYEQYF. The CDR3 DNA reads TGCGCCAGCAGCGCCGGACAGTCCTACGAGCAGTACTTC.

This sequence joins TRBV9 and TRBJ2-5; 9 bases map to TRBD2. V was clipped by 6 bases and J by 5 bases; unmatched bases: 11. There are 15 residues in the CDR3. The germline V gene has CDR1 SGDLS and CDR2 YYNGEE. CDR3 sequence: CASNHRGGAQETQYF. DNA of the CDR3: TGTGCCAGCAACCACCGCGGGGGGGCCCAGGAGACCCAGTACTTC.

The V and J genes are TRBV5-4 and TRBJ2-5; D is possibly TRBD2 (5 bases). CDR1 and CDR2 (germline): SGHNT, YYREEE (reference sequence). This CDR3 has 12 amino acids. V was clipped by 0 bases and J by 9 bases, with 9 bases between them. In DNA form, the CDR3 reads TGTGCCAGCAGCTTGGAAGCCGGGGCCCAGTACTTC. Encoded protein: CASSLEAGAQYF.

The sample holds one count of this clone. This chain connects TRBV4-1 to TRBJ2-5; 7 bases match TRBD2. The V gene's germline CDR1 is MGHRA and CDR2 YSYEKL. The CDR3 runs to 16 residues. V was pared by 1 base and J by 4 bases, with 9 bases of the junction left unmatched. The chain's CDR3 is CASSQVGPGGLETQYF. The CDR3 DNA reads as TGCGCCAGCAGCCAAGTCGGACCGGGGGGTTTAGAGACCCAGTACTTC.

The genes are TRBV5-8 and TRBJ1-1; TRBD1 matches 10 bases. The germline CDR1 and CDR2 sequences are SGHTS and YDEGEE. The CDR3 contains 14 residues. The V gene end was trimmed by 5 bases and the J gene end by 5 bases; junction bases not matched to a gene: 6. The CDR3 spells CASSTGTGATEAFF. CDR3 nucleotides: TGTGCCAGCAGTACAGGGACAGGGGCGACTGAAGCTTTCTTT.

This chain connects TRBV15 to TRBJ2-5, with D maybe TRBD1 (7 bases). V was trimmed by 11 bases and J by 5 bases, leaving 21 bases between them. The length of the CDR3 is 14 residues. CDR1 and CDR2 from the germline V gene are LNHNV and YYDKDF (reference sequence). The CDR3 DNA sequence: TGTGCCCAATACCGAGAGACAGGGAGGGAGACCCAGTACTTC. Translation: CAQYRETGRETQYF.

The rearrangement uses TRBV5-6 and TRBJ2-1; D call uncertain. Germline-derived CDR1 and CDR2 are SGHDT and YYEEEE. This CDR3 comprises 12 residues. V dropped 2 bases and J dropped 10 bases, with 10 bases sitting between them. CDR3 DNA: TGTGCCAGCAGCTTATACTCATCCGAGCAGTTCTTC. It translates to CASSLYSSEQFF.

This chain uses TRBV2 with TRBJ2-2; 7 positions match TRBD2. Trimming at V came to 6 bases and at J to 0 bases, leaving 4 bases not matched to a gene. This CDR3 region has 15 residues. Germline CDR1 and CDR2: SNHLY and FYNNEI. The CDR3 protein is CASRLLATNTGELFF. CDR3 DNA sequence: TGTGCCAGCAGGTTACTAGCGACGAACACCGGGGAGCTGTTTTTT. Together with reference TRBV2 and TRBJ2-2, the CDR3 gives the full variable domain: EPEVTQTPSHQVTQMGQEVILRCVPISNHLYFYWYRQILGQKVEFLVSFYNNEISEKSEIFDDQFSVERPDGSNFTLKIRSTKLEDSAMYFCASRLLATNTGELFFGEGSRLTVL.

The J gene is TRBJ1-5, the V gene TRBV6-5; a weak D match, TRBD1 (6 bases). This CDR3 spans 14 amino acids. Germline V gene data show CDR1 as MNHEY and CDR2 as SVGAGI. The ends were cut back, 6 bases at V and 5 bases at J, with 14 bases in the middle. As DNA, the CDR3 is TGTGCCAGCAGCTTATCAGGGGCGGATCAGCCCCAGCATTTT. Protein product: CASSLSGADQPQHF.

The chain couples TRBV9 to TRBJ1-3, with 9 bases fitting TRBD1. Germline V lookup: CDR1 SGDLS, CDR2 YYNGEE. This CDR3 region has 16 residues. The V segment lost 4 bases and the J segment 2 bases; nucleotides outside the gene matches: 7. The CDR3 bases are TGTGCCAGCAGCCCTTGGGACAGGGTAGCTGGAAACACCATATATTTT. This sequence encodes CASSPWDRVAGNTIYF. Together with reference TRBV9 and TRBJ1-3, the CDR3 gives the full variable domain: DSGVTQTPKHLITATGQRVTLRCSPRSGDLSVYWYQQSLDQGLQFLIQYYNGEERAKGNILERFSAQQFPDLHSELNLSSLELGDSALYFCASSPWDRVAGNTIYFGEGSWLTVV.